Sequencing of this TCR beta chain was carried out in a study of CD8 T cells in ankylosing spondylitis. The study's findings and limits: Certain motif variants had earlier been reported in reactive arthritis synovial fluid and blood. Apparently characteristic of ankylosing spondylitis blood was a TCR beta motif (under ten highly homologous variants).

In TCRdb, the 5' RACE reads were re-called with MiXCR into one record per CDR3 protein. Of around 250,000 distinct CDR3 sequences listed, 32% were seen once; the top ten hold about 4%. As for this clonotype: What it binds is unknown.

Between the trimmed V and J ends, which lost 5 bases and 6 bases, there was a span of 16 bases. The germline V gene has CDR1 LGHDT and CDR2 YNNKEL (reference sequence). The length of the CDR3 is 14 residues. The clonotype comes from a male donor with ankylosing spondylitis or in good health (not recorded which). The sequenced sample consisted of blood, either unsorted or a sorted T cell fraction (not recorded which). V usage is TRBV3-1 and J usage is TRBJ2-5, with a possible D match to TRBD1 (5 bases). The CDR3 protein is CASSDGPDRKTQYF. The DNA for the CDR3 is TGTGCCAGCAGCGACGGGCCCGACAGAAAGACCCAGTACTTC.